This paragraph reports one TCR beta chain. Deep level was the assay's run setting. Clones were sequenced by immunoSEQ multiplex PCR, and TCRdb holds only the in-frame ones, with some missing. The sample has roughly 1.4 million clones, approximately 98.5% seen once; the top ten hold approximately 0.38%. The data derive from a study of shared clonotypes between healthy human individuals. The CDR3 covers 16 residues. V lost 3 bases and J 4 bases, leaving 17 bases between the germline ends. Germline-derived CDR1 and CDR2 are ENHRY and SYGVKD. Material: naive CD4+ T cells sorted from blood. Subset denoted: CD45RA+ positively selected. The chain is built from TRBV10-3 and TRBJ2-3, with no clear D. The source is a man aged 25 to 40 in good health. The CDR3 nucleotides are TGTGCCATCAGTGAATGGAACAGCTTGTTTCCAGATACGCAGTATTTT. Protein sequence: CAISEWNSLFPDTQYF.